This is a list of T cell receptor beta chains from one sample in a study of cytomegalovirus exposure and HLA in healthy donors. The method was immunoSEQ multiplex PCR; TCRdb's version includes in-frame clones alone and lacks a portion of them. Among about 120,000 clones, roughly 78% were seen once, and the ten largest hold approximately 11%. The source material was PBMCs. These receptors all come from a man younger than 40 in good health and CMV-seropositive. Both conserved end residues are part of each CDR3. D genes are given only for firm matches. Where a row states a size, it is once, few, many or the class of an expanded clone; other rows omit it.

j_call d_call v_call clone_size cdr3_aa cdr3_nt
TRBJ2-3 TRBD2 TRBV7-9 once CASSLGAGGTDTQYF TGTGCCAGCAGCTTAGGAGCGGGGGGCACAGATACGCAGTATTTT
TRBJ2-7 - TRBV5-5 - CASSLSPRPGNF TGTGCCAGCAGCTTGTCCCCCCGACCGGGGAACTTC
TRBJ1-2 TRBD1 TRBV2 - CASRIGQDRGYTF TGTGCCAGCAGAATAGGACAGGACCGCGGCTACACCTTC
TRBJ2-7 - TRBV11-2 few CASSPGHKSYEQYF TGTGCCAGCAGCCCGGGACACAAATCCTACGAGCAGTACTTC
TRBJ2-7 - TRBV9 - CASSGRDISYEQYF TGTGCCAGCAGCGGACGGGACATCTCCTACGAGCAGTACTTC
TRBJ2-7 TRBD2 TRBV7-2 few CASSSGLGSYEQYF TGTGCCAGCAGCTCAGGACTAGGAAGTTACGAGCAGTACTTC
TRBJ1-2 - TRBV18 - CASSPRPEVGYTF TGTGCCAGCTCACCCCGTCCGGAGGTCGGCTACACCTTC
TRBJ1-5 - TRBV28 - CASESGSSRGKHF TGTGCCAGCGAATCCGGGTCCTCCCGGGGGAAGCATTTT
TRBJ2-2 - TRBV9 few CASTVGGGTGELFF TGTGCCAGCACAGTGGGAGGCGGAACCGGGGAGCTGTTTTTT
TRBJ2-5 TRBD2 TRBV28 - CASRGGQETQYF TGTGCCAGCAGGGGGGGGCAAGAGACCCAGTACTTC
TRBJ2-7 - TRBV11-2 - CASSLTRGEQYF TGTGCCAGCAGTTTAACACGGGGCGAGCAGTACTTC
TRBJ1-1 - TRBV30 - CAWTPGGNEAFF TGTGCCTGGACCCCCGGAGGAAATGAAGCTTTCTTT
TRBJ2-7 TRBD1 TRBV2 - CATQFDRVEYEQYF TGTGCCACCCAATTTGACAGGGTAGAGTACGAGCAGTACTTC
TRBJ1-1 - TRBV4-3 - CASSQDLTGPNTEAFF TGCGCCAGCAGCCAAGATTTAACAGGTCCTAACACTGAAGCTTTCTTT
TRBJ1-4 TRBD1 TRBV4-3 - CASSREGAANEKLFF TGCGCCAGCAGCCGCGAGGGGGCCGCTAATGAAAAACTGTTTTTT
TRBJ2-2 TRBD2 TRBV9 - CASSVGGRLNTGELFF TGTGCCAGCAGCGTGGGAGGGCGCTTGAACACCGGGGAGCTGTTTTTT
TRBJ2-7 - TRBV11-2 - CASRSYAPGQYF TGTGCCAGCAGATCCTACGCGCCGGGGCAGTACTTC
TRBJ2-7 TRBD2 TRBV29-1 - CSVQAGRYEQYF TGCAGCGTTCAAGCGGGAAGGTACGAGCAGTACTTC
TRBJ1-1 - TRBV20-1 - CSAGPGTEAFF TGCAGTGCTGGACCGGGGACTGAAGCTTTCTTT
TRBJ2-3 - TRBV10-2 - CASSEGPARGDTQYF TGCGCCAGCAGTGAAGGACCAGCACGGGGGGATACGCAGTATTTT
TRBJ2-5 - TRBV7-7 - CASSLGRRQGTVQTQYF TGTGCTAGCAGCCTAGGGAGGCGACAGGGAACCGTTCAGACCCAGTACTTC
TRBJ2-1 TRBD2 TRBV30 - CAWSLTSAPYNEQFF TGTGCCTGGAGTCTGACTAGCGCACCCTACAATGAGCAGTTCTTC
TRBJ1-1 - TRBV5-8 - CASSLVVTAGYNTEAFF TGTGCCAGCAGCTTGGTAGTGACAGCGGGATATAACACTGAAGCTTTCTTT
TRBJ1-1 TRBD1 TRBV5-1 few CASSLRQGVYTEAFF TGCGCCAGCAGCTTGAGACAGGGGGTCTACACTGAAGCTTTCTTT
TRBJ1-1 TRBD1 TRBV19 - CASSVDRGEAGFF TGTGCCAGTAGTGTGGACAGGGGGGAGGCTGGTTTCTTT
TRBJ2-7 TRBD1 TRBV18 - CASSLLAPGQGAAEQYF TGTGCCAGCTCCCTCCTCGCCCCGGGACAGGGGGCCGCCGAGCAGTACTTC
TRBJ2-3 - TRBV5-6 - CASSISGEWTDTQYF TGTGCCAGCAGCATCTCAGGGGAGTGGACAGATACGCAGTATTTT
TRBJ2-1 - TRBV28 - CASSFGQGNEQFF TGTGCCAGCAGTTTCGGTCAGGGCAATGAGCAGTTCTTC
TRBJ1-1 - TRBV1 - CTSSQDSESLMNTEAFF TGCACCAGCAGCCAAGATTCTGAGAGCCTAATGAACACTGAAGCTTTCTTT
TRBJ2-7 TRBD2 TRBV5-6 - CASSLGPLGGSFNEQYF TGTGCCAGCAGCTTGGGCCCCTTGGGCGGGAGCTTCAACGAGCAGTACTTC
TRBJ1-3 TRBD1 TRBV28 - CASSSTDGTGGYTIYF TGTGCCAGCAGTTCCACCGATGGGACAGGGGGGTACACCATATATTTT
TRBJ2-1 TRBD2 TRBV28 - CASSLSLAGGRHEQLF TGTGCCAGCAGTTTATCCCTAGCGGGAGGGCGGCATGAGCAGCTCTTC
TRBJ1-2 - TRBV30 - CAWSVEAPYGYTF TGTGCCTGGAGTGTAGAGGCCCCCTATGGCTACACCTTC
TRBJ2-1 TRBD2 TRBV5-1 - CASSLALAGGRNEQFF TGCGCCAGCAGCTTGGCCCTAGCGGGAGGGCGGAATGAGCAGTTCTTC
TRBJ2-7 - TRBV10-3 - CAISVSRDYEQYF TGTGCCATCAGCGTGTCCCGGGACTACGAGCAGTACTTC
TRBJ2-1 - TRBV4-3 - CASSQVLVGGRSYNEQFF TGCGCCAGCAGCCAAGTCCTTGTGGGGGGGCGGTCCTACAATGAGCAGTTCTTC
TRBJ2-7 TRBD1 TRBV9 - CASSVGTGRNYEQYF TGTGCCAGCAGCGTCGGGACAGGGAGGAACTACGAGCAGTACTTC
TRBJ2-2 TRBD1 TRBV5-1 few CASSSTGQSGELFF TGCGCCAGCAGCTCGACGGGACAGTCCGGGGAGCTGTTTTTT
TRBJ2-7 TRBD2 TRBV2 - CASQTLAVGFYEQYF TGTGCCAGCCAAACCCTAGCGGTGGGGTTCTACGAGCAGTACTTC
TRBJ2-7 - TRBV27 - CASSETGSWEQYF TGTGCCAGCAGTGAAACAGGGTCCTGGGAGCAGTACTTC
TRBJ1-1 - TRBV15 - CATQDSRFKMNTEAFF TGTGCCACCCAGGACAGTCGATTTAAGATGAACACTGAAGCTTTCTTT
TRBJ1-2 TRBD1 TRBV5-1 - CASSLVQQGAEGYTF TGCGCCAGCAGCTTGGTCCAACAGGGGGCTGAAGGCTACACCTTC
TRBJ2-1 - TRBV29-1 - CSARIPGMGSNEQFF TGCAGCGCCCGAATCCCGGGGATGGGGAGCAATGAGCAGTTCTTC
TRBJ1-2 TRBD1 TRBV7-8 once CASSLGRQGTYGYTF TGTGCCAGCAGCTTAGGGCGACAGGGAACCTATGGCTACACCTTC
TRBJ1-2 - TRBV5-6 - CASSLSVGGYTF TGTGCCAGCAGCTTGTCGGTTGGTGGCTACACCTTC
TRBJ1-1 - TRBV29-1 - CSVAGGADTEAFF TGCAGCGTTGCGGGAGGGGCGGACACTGAAGCTTTCTTT
TRBJ1-1 - TRBV11-2 - CASSPGRVGGTEAFF TGTGCCAGCAGCCCAGGTCGGGTGGGGGGCACTGAAGCTTTCTTT
TRBJ2-1 TRBD1 TRBV4-2 - CASSHRAGGNEQFF TGTGCCAGCAGCCACCGGGCAGGGGGCAATGAGCAGTTCTTC
TRBJ1-1 TRBD1 TRBV7-6 - CASSRTGENTEAFF TGTGCCAGCAGCCGGACAGGGGAGAACACTGAAGCTTTCTTT
TRBJ1-1 - TRBV11-3 - CASSLGHVGNTEAFF TGTGCCAGCAGCTTAGGACACGTCGGGAACACTGAAGCTTTCTTT
TRBJ1-5 - TRBV23-1 few CASSQSRDSPLHQPQHF TGCGCCAGCAGTCAATCGAGGGATTCCCCTTTACATCAGCCCCAGCATTTT